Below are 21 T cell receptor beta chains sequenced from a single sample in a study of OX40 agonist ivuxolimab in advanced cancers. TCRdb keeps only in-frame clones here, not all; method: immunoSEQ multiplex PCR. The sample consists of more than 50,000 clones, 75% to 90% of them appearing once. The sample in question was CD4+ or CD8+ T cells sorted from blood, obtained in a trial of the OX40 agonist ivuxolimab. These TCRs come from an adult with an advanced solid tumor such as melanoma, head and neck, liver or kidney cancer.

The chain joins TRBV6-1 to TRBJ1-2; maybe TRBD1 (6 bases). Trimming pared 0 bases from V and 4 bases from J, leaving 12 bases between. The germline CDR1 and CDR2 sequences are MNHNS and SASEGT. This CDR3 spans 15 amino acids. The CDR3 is CASSEALRGAYGYTF. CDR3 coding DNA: TGTGCCAGCAGTGAAGCGCTTCGGGGGGCCTATGGCTACACCTTC.

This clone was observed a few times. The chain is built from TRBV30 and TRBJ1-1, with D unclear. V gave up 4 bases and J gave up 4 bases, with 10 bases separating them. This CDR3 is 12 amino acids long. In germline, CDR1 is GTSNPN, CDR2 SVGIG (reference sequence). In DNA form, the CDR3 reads TGTGCCTGGAACGTACTGAGCACTGAAGCTTTCTTT. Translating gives CAWNVLSTEAFF. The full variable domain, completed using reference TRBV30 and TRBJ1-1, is SQTIHQWPATLVQPVGSPLSLECTVEGTSNPNLYWYRQAAGRGLQLLFYSVGIGQISSEVPQNLSASRPQDRQFILSSKKLLLSDSGFYLCAWNVLSTEAFFGQGTRLTVV.

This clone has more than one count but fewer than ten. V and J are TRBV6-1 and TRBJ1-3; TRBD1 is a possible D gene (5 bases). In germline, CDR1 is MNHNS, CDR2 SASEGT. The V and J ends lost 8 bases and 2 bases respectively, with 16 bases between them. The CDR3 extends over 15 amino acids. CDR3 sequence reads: CASLGGVLPGNTIYF. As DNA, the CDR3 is TGTGCCAGCCTGGGAGGGGTTCTGCCTGGAAACACCATATATTTT.

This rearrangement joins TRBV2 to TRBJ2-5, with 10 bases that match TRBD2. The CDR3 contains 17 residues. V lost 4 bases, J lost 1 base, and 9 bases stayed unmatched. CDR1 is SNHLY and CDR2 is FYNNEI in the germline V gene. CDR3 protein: CASSGTSGPISQETQYF. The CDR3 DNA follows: TGTGCCAGCAGTGGGACTAGCGGACCGATTTCCCAAGAGACCCAGTACTTC.

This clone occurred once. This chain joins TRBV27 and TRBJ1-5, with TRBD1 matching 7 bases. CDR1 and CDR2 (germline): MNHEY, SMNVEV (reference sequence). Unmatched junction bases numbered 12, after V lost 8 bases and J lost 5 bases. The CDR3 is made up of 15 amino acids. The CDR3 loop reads CASGTRGQSYQPQHF. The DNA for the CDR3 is TGTGCCAGCGGCACCCGGGGACAGAGTTATCAGCCCCAGCATTTT.

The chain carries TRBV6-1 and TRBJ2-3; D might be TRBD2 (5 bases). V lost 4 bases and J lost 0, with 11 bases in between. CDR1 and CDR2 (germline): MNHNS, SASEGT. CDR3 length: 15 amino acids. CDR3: CASSGVGVSTDTQYF. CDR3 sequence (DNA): TGTGCCAGCAGTGGGGTCGGGGTTAGCACAGATACGCAGTATTTT.

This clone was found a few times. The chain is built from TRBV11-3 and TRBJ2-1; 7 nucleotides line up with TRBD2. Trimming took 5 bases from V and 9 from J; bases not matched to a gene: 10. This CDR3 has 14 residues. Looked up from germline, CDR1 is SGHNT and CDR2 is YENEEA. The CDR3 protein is CASSTGGSGGEQFF. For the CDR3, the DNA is TGTGCCAGCAGCACGGGCGGGTCGGGGGGTGAGCAGTTCTTC.

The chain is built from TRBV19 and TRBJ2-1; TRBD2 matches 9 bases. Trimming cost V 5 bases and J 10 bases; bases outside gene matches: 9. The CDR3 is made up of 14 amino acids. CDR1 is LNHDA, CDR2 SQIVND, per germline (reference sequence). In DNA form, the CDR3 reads TGTGCCAGTAGTGGGGTAGCGGGAGCCCGGGAGCAGTTCTTC. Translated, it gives CASSGVAGAREQFF.

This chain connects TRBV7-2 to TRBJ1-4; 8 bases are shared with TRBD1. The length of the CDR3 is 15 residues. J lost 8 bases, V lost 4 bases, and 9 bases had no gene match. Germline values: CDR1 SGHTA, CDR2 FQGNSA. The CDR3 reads CASSSPTGAAEKLFF. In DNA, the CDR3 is TGTGCCAGCAGCTCGCCGACAGGGGCCGCCGAAAAACTGTTTTTT.

CDR3 nucleotides: TGCGCCAGCAGTCCGGGGAGTAGCGGGAGGCCGTTCGGGTATTTT. This sequence encodes CASSPGSSGRPFGYF. The chain employs TRBV4-1 and TRBJ2-3; TRBD2 matches 10 bases. There are 15 residues in the CDR3. After removal of 6 bases from V and 14 bases from J, the junction contained 17 bases not matched to a gene. Looked up from germline, CDR1 is MGHRA and CDR2 is YSYEKL.

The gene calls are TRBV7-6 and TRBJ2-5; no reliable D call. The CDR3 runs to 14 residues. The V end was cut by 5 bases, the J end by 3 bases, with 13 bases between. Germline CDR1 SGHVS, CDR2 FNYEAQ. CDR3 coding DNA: TGTGCCAGCAGCCCTCTTGACTTCAAAGAGACCCAGTACTTC. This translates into CASSPLDFKETQYF.

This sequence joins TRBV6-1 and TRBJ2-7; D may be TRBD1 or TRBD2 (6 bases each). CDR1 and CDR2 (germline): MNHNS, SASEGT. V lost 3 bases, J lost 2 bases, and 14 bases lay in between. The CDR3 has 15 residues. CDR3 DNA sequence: TGTGCCAGCAGTGACGAAGGGGGGTGGACCTACGAGCAGTACTTC. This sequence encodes CASSDEGGWTYEQYF.

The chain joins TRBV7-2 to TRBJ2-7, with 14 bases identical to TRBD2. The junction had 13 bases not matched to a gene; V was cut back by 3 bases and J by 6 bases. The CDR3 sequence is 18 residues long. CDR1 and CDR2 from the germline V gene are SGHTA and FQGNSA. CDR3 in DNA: TGTGCCAGCAGCTTCGGGACTAGCGGGAGACGTCGCGGGGCCGAGCAGTACTTC. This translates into CASSFGTSGRRRGAEQYF. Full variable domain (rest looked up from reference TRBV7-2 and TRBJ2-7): GAGVSQSPSNKVTEKGKDVELRCDPISGHTALYWYRQSLGQGLEFLIYFQGNSAPDKSGLPSDRFSAERTGGSVSTLTIQRTQQEDSAVYLCASSFGTSGRRRGAEQYFGPGTRLTVT.

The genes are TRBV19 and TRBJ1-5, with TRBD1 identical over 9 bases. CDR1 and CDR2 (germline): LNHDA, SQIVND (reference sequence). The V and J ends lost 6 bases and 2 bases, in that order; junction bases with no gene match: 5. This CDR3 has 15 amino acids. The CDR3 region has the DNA TGTGCCAGTAGCCCGGACAGGGGAGGCAATCAGCCCCAGCATTTT. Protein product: CASSPDRGGNQPQHF.

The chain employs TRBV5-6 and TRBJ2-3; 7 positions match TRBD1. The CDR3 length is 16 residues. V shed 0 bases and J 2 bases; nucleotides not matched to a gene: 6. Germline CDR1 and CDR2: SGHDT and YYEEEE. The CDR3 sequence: CASSLGLQGSTDTQYF. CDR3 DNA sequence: TGTGCCAGCAGCTTGGGCCTACAGGGGTCCACAGATACGCAGTATTTT.

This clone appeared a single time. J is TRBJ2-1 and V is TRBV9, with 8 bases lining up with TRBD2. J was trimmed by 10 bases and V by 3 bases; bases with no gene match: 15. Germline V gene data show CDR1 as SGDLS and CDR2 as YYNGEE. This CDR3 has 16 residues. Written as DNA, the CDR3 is TGTGCCAGCAGCGCCGACCCCGGGACTAGATCCGGGGAGCAGTTCTTC. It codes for CASSADPGTRSGEQFF.

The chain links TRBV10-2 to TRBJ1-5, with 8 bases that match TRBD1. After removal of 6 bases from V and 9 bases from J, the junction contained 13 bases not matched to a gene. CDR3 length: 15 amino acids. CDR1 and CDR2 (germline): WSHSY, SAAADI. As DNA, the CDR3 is TGCGCCAGCAGCGATCAGGGGGCGCCGGTGTGGCCCCAGCATTTT. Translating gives CASSDQGAPVWPQHF.

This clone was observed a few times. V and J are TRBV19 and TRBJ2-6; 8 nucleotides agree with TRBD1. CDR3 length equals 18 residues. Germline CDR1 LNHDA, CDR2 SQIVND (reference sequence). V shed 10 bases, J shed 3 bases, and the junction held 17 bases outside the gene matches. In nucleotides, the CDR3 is TGTGCCACGGCCGCCTCAGGACAGGGCACTTATGGGGCCAACGTCCTGACTTTC. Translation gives CATAASGQGTYGANVLTF.

This chain's CDR3 is CASSVSPGLHNEQFF. DNA of the CDR3: TGTGCCAGCAGCGTAAGCCCGGGACTACACAATGAGCAGTTCTTC. V is TRBV7-3 and J is TRBJ2-1; 7 positions agree with TRBD2. This CDR3 spans 15 amino acids. Germline V gene data show CDR1 as SGHTA and CDR2 as FQGTGA. Trimming cost V 5 bases and J 5 bases; bases outside gene matches: 9.

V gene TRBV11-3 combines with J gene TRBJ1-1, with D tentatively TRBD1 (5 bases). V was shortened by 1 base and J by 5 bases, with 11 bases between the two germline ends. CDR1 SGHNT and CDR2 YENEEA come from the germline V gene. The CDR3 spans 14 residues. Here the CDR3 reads CASSLGSGKTEAFF. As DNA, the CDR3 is TGTGCCAGCAGCTTAGGGTCAGGGAAGACTGAAGCTTTCTTT.

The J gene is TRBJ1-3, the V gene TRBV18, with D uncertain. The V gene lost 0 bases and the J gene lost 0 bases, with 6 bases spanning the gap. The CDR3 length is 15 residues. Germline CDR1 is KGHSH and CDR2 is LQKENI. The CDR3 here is CASSPPSSSGNTIYF. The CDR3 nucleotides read TGTGCCAGCTCACCACCGTCGAGCTCTGGAAACACCATATATTTT.